The clone carrying this TCR beta chain showed up just a few times. These data originate in a study of T-cell reconstitution after alpha-beta-depleted transplantation in children. Losses at the gene ends were 2 bases for V and 5 bases for J; bases not matched to a gene: 5. The germline CDR1 and CDR2 sequences are SQVTM and ANQGSEA. The length of the CDR3 is 14 residues. Preparation of the TCRbeta library used unique molecular identifiers. TCRdb ran MiXCR on the PCR reads and lists one entry per CDR3 protein. In the table there are about 340,000 distinct CDR3 sequences, over 9% of which are singletons. The specimen was PBMCs from the stem cell graft donor, collected from the stem cell graft. This receptor was taken from a human donor who donated a stem cell graft to a child with acute lymphoblastic leukemia. The chain uses TRBV29-1 and TRBJ2-7; 11 bases line up with TRBD1. Written as DNA, the CDR3 is TGCAGCGTTGAATTTGTGGGACAGGGGGACGAGCAGTACTTC. Residues: CSVEFVGQGDEQYF.